This T cell receptor (beta chain) was documented in a study of radiation and T cells in renal cell carcinoma. Study at large: Nephrectomy followed 15 Gy stereotactic body radiation by 4 weeks.

Time point denoted: baseline pretreatment blood. Documented treatment: 15 Gy SBRT to primary tumor, nephrectomy 4 weeks later. The patient's renal cell carcinoma had clear cell pathology. Per the germline V gene, CDR1 is SGHDN and CDR2 is FVKESK. CDR3 length: 13 residues. Trimming removed 4 bases at V and 3 bases at J, with 9 bases between. This table comes from immunoSEQ multiplex PCR, and its TCRdb copy is limited to in-frame clones, with some not included. Of approximately 150,000 clones in the sample, approximately 82% were seen once. This specimen was blood, taken from a patient whose treatment included radiotherapy and nephrectomy. The receptor comes from a woman aged 45-65 years with renal cell carcinoma. The gene calls are TRBV14 and TRBJ1-1; D gene ambiguous. CDR3 amino acids: CASSLNVDTEAFF. CDR3 nucleotides: TGTGCCAGCAGCCTTAACGTGGACACTGAAGCTTTCTTT.